Listed below are T cell receptor beta chains from one sample, sequenced in a study of cytomegalovirus exposure and HLA in healthy donors. Data came from immunoSEQ multiplex PCR; TCRdb stores just in-frame clones and leaves some out. Of 55,000 to 65,000 clones listed, about 80% are singletons. The sample was PBMCs. These receptors were collected from a woman between 40 and 55 years old in good health and CMV-seronegative. Both conserved end residues are part of each CDR3. Fields, in order: J gene, D gene, V gene, clone size, CDR3 DNA, CDR3 protein. D genes are given only for firm matches. Clone size, where shown, is once, few, many, or a class for clones that have expanded.

j_gene: TRBJ1-1
d_gene: -
v_gene: TRBV5-1
abundance: -
CDR3nt: TGCGCCAGCAGCTTGGTCCAGGGTGGCACTGAAGCTTTCTTT
CDR3aa: CASSLVQGGTEAFF

j_gene: TRBJ1-5
d_gene: -
v_gene: TRBV21-1
abundance: -
CDR3nt: TGTGCCAGCAGCTTACCGGGTCCCATGAGCAATCAGCCCCAGCATTTT
CDR3aa: CASSLPGPMSNQPQHF

j_gene: TRBJ2-1
d_gene: TRBD2
v_gene: TRBV30
abundance: once
CDR3nt: TGTGCCTGGAGCGGGGCGACTAGCGGGAAATCCCATGAGCAGTTCTTC
CDR3aa: CAWSGATSGKSHEQFF

j_gene: TRBJ2-2
d_gene: TRBD2
v_gene: TRBV7-9
abundance: -
CDR3nt: TGTGCCAGCACCCTACCCCGGGGGGTGACGAACACCGGGGAGCTGTTTTTT
CDR3aa: CASTLPRGVTNTGELFF

j_gene: TRBJ2-7
d_gene: -
v_gene: TRBV6-1
abundance: -
CDR3nt: TGTGCCAGCAGCTTAAGGGGGATCTACGAGCAGTACTTC
CDR3aa: CASSLRGIYEQYF

j_gene: TRBJ2-7
d_gene: TRBD2
v_gene: TRBV7-2
abundance: once
CDR3nt: TGTGCCAGCAGCTCTAGATCCGGGACTAGCGGGAGTAGGTACGAGCAGTACTTC
CDR3aa: CASSSRSGTSGSRYEQYF

j_gene: TRBJ2-1
d_gene: TRBD1
v_gene: TRBV29-1
abundance: -
CDR3nt: TGCAGCGTAGCCGGGACAGGGTCTCCCTATGAGCAGTTCTTC
CDR3aa: CSVAGTGSPYEQFF

j_gene: TRBJ2-5
d_gene: TRBD2
v_gene: TRBV9
abundance: -
CDR3nt: TGTGCCAGCAGCGTAGTCGGGAGGAGTGAGACCCAGTACTTC
CDR3aa: CASSVVGRSETQYF

j_gene: TRBJ2-2
d_gene: -
v_gene: TRBV30
abundance: once
CDR3nt: TGTGCCTGGAATTGGGGGGAAACCGGGGAGCTGTTTTTT
CDR3aa: CAWNWGETGELFF

j_gene: TRBJ1-3
d_gene: TRBD1
v_gene: TRBV4-2
abundance: -
CDR3nt: TGTGCCAGCAGCCAAGTGCCGGGACAGGGGGCTAACACCATATATTTT
CDR3aa: CASSQVPGQGANTIYF

j_gene: TRBJ2-5
d_gene: TRBD1
v_gene: TRBV7-6
abundance: few
CDR3nt: TGTGCCAGCAGCTTAACAGGCAGGGGGAACCAAGAGACCCAGTACTTC
CDR3aa: CASSLTGRGNQETQYF

j_gene: TRBJ1-2
d_gene: -
v_gene: TRBV9
abundance: -
CDR3nt: TGTGCCAGCAGCGTACAGGGCAATATGGACTATGGCTACACCTTC
CDR3aa: CASSVQGNMDYGYTF

j_gene: TRBJ2-1
d_gene: -
v_gene: TRBV2
abundance: -
CDR3nt: TGTGCCAGCTACGGGAAAAAGTGGGAGAACTCCTACAATGAGCAGTTCTTC
CDR3aa: CASYGKKWENSYNEQFF

j_gene: TRBJ2-7
d_gene: TRBD1
v_gene: TRBV28
abundance: -
CDR3nt: TGTGCCAGCAGAGGGGGCACCTCCTACGAGCAGTACTTC
CDR3aa: CASRGGTSYEQYF

j_gene: TRBJ1-4
d_gene: TRBD1
v_gene: TRBV5-1
abundance: -
CDR3nt: TGCGCCAGCAGCAGGACAGGGGGGAATGAAAAACTGTTTTTT
CDR3aa: CASSRTGGNEKLFF

j_gene: TRBJ2-7
d_gene: TRBD1
v_gene: TRBV28
abundance: once
CDR3nt: TGTGCCAGCAGTTTACAGGGGGCCTCGTGGGGTGAGCAGTACTTC
CDR3aa: CASSLQGASWGEQYF

j_gene: TRBJ2-7
d_gene: -
v_gene: TRBV28
abundance: -
CDR3nt: TGTGCCAGCAGCATACAACAGTCGTCCGAGCAGTACTTC
CDR3aa: CASSIQQSSEQYF

j_gene: TRBJ2-2
d_gene: TRBD2
v_gene: TRBV7-8
abundance: once
CDR3nt: TGTGCCAGCAGCCTAACTAGCGGGAGGGTCACCGGGGAGCTGTTTTTT
CDR3aa: CASSLTSGRVTGELFF

j_gene: TRBJ2-3
d_gene: TRBD2
v_gene: TRBV2
abundance: once
CDR3nt: TGTGCCAGCAGTTCCACGGGAGGGGGAACAGATACGCAGTATTTT
CDR3aa: CASSSTGGGTDTQYF

j_gene: TRBJ1-2
d_gene: -
v_gene: TRBV28
abundance: -
CDR3nt: TGTGCCACCCCCCGGGGGGCAGGCTATGGCTACACCTTC
CDR3aa: CATPRGAGYGYTF

j_gene: TRBJ2-6
d_gene: -
v_gene: TRBV28
abundance: -
CDR3nt: TGTGCCAGCAGTTTAATACTACTGGCCAACGTCCTGACTTTC
CDR3aa: CASSLILLANVLTF

j_gene: TRBJ2-2
d_gene: -
v_gene: TRBV5-1
abundance: once
CDR3nt: TGCGCCAGCAGCCTAGACGCCCTGAACACCGGGGAGCTGTTTTTT
CDR3aa: CASSLDALNTGELFF

j_gene: TRBJ2-7
d_gene: -
v_gene: TRBV27
abundance: -
CDR3nt: TGTGCCAGCAGTTTATCGGGGGGGCTCGCCTACGAGCAGTACTTC
CDR3aa: CASSLSGGLAYEQYF

j_gene: TRBJ1-5
d_gene: -
v_gene: TRBV19
abundance: -
CDR3nt: TGTGCCAGTAGGCGACAGCGCAATCAGCCCCAGCATTTT
CDR3aa: CASRRQRNQPQHF

j_gene: TRBJ1-5
d_gene: -
v_gene: TRBV5-1
abundance: -
CDR3nt: TGCGCCAGCACCCGTGGAGATAGCAATCAGCCCCAGCATTTT
CDR3aa: CASTRGDSNQPQHF

j_gene: TRBJ2-3
d_gene: -
v_gene: TRBV11-2
abundance: -
CDR3nt: TGTGCCAGCAGCTTAGTGGCAGGAATCCCAGATACGCAGTATTTT
CDR3aa: CASSLVAGIPDTQYF

j_gene: TRBJ2-7
d_gene: TRBD1
v_gene: TRBV27
abundance: -
CDR3nt: TGTGCCAGCAGTCGCGACAGGGGTCTCTCCTACGAGCAGTACTTC
CDR3aa: CASSRDRGLSYEQYF

j_gene: TRBJ2-2
d_gene: -
v_gene: TRBV9
abundance: -
CDR3nt: TGTGCCAGCAGCGTAGACGCTAACCCGAGCACCGGGGAGCTGTTTTTT
CDR3aa: CASSVDANPSTGELFF

j_gene: TRBJ2-7
d_gene: -
v_gene: TRBV27
abundance: -
CDR3nt: TGTGCCAGCAGCCTTGACAGGGCCGGGGGCGAGCAGTACTTC
CDR3aa: CASSLDRAGGEQYF

j_gene: TRBJ1-3
d_gene: -
v_gene: TRBV19
abundance: -
CDR3nt: TGTGCCAGTAAAATCGGCTTAGCGAGCTCTGGAAACACCATATATTTT
CDR3aa: CASKIGLASSGNTIYF

j_gene: TRBJ1-1
d_gene: -
v_gene: TRBV5-1
abundance: few
CDR3nt: TGCGCCAGCAGCTTGGAGGTTTGGTCGGGAACTGAAGCTTTCTTT
CDR3aa: CASSLEVWSGTEAFF

j_gene: TRBJ1-2
d_gene: -
v_gene: TRBV13
abundance: -
CDR3nt: TGTGCCAGCAGCCGACGCCGGACACCCTATGGCTACACCTTC
CDR3aa: CASSRRRTPYGYTF

j_gene: TRBJ2-2
d_gene: -
v_gene: TRBV7-2
abundance: -
CDR3nt: TGTGCCAGCAGCCCTGGACTGAGCGGGGAGCTGTTTTTT
CDR3aa: CASSPGLSGELFF

j_gene: TRBJ1-1
d_gene: -
v_gene: TRBV6-1
abundance: -
CDR3nt: TGTGCCAGCAGTGTACAGACGAACACTGAAGCTTTCTTT
CDR3aa: CASSVQTNTEAFF

j_gene: TRBJ2-7
d_gene: TRBD2
v_gene: TRBV7-8
abundance: -
CDR3nt: TGTGCCAGCAGCGCGAGTAAGACTAGCGGGGATACCTACGAGCAGTACTTC
CDR3aa: CASSASKTSGDTYEQYF

j_gene: TRBJ2-1
d_gene: TRBD2
v_gene: TRBV15
abundance: -
CDR3nt: TGTGCCACCAGCAGAGATCCTAGCGGAGGCTACAATGAGCAGTTCTTC
CDR3aa: CATSRDPSGGYNEQFF

j_gene: TRBJ1-2
d_gene: TRBD1
v_gene: TRBV9
abundance: -
CDR3nt: TGTGCCAGCAGCTTAACCGGGACAGCCCTCAGTGGAAACTATGGCTACACCTTC
CDR3aa: CASSLTGTALSGNYGYTF

j_gene: TRBJ2-1
d_gene: -
v_gene: TRBV10-3
abundance: -
CDR3nt: TGTGCCATCAGTGAGCTCAATGAGCAGTTCTTC
CDR3aa: CAISELNEQFF

j_gene: TRBJ1-1
d_gene: TRBD1
v_gene: TRBV5-1
abundance: -
CDR3nt: TGCGCCAGCAGCGGCGGACAGGGGCTTGATGAAGCTTTCTTT
CDR3aa: CASSGGQGLDEAFF

j_gene: TRBJ1-1
d_gene: -
v_gene: TRBV28
abundance: -
CDR3nt: TGTGCCAGCACCCCCTCAGGATTGAACACTGAAGCTTTCTTT
CDR3aa: CASTPSGLNTEAFF

j_gene: TRBJ2-3
d_gene: -
v_gene: TRBV5-1
abundance: -
CDR3nt: TGCGCCAGCAGCGCGCCCCTTTCGGGCACAGATACGCAGTATTTT
CDR3aa: CASSAPLSGTDTQYF